The rows below give T cell receptor beta chains drawn from one sample of a study of shared clonotypes between healthy human individuals. Profiling relied on immunoSEQ multiplex PCR, and the TCRdb table lists in-frame clones only, not all of them. The repertoire has about 460,000 clones, 77% of them found once; the top ten carry about 12%. Material for sequencing was PBMCs. These receptors originate from a woman aged 35 to 49 in good health. Some clones in this sample may be carry-over from other donors' samples. Both conserved end residues are part of each CDR3. Each record gives: CDR3 protein, CDR3 DNA, D gene, J gene, CDR3 length, V gene, clone size. D genes are given only for firm matches. Expanded clones get a size class; other rows say once, few or many, or leave the size out.

CDR3 protein: CASSFTDLSLDNEQYF
CDR3 DNA: TGTGCCAGCAGTTTTACAGACCTCTCTTTGGACAACGAGCAGTACTTC
D gene: NA
J gene: TRBJ2-7
CDR3 length: 16
V gene: TRBV11-2
clone size: NA

CDR3 protein: CASSPGQGDEQYF
CDR3 DNA: TGTGCCAGCAGCCCGGGACAGGGGGACGAGCAGTACTTC
D gene: TRBD1
J gene: TRBJ2-7
CDR3 length: 13
V gene: TRBV28
clone size: NA

CDR3 protein: CASISIVGYTF
CDR3 DNA: TGTGCCAGCATTTCTATTGTCGGCTACACCTTC
D gene: NA
J gene: TRBJ1-2
CDR3 length: 11
V gene: TRBV19
clone size: NA

CDR3 protein: CASSLGGQMNTEAFF
CDR3 DNA: TGTGCCAGCAGCCTAGGGGGACAAATGAACACTGAAGCTTTCTTT
D gene: NA
J gene: TRBJ1-1
CDR3 length: 15
V gene: TRBV14
clone size: NA

CDR3 protein: CASRAGLADGETQYF
CDR3 DNA: TGTGCCAGCAGGGCGGGACTAGCGGACGGAGAGACCCAGTACTTC
D gene: TRBD2
J gene: TRBJ2-5
CDR3 length: 15
V gene: TRBV2
clone size: NA

CDR3 protein: CASIDYSYEQYF
CDR3 DNA: TGTGCCAGCATCGACTACTCCTACGAGCAGTACTTC
D gene: NA
J gene: TRBJ2-7
CDR3 length: 12
V gene: TRBV28
clone size: NA

CDR3 protein: CASRNRDSNYGYTF
CDR3 DNA: TGTGCCAGCAGAAACCGGGACTCTAACTATGGCTACACCTTC
D gene: NA
J gene: TRBJ1-2
CDR3 length: 14
V gene: TRBV11-3
clone size: NA

CDR3 protein: CASPTLQGLSAIYF
CDR3 DNA: TGTGCCAGCCCGACCCTACAGGGCCTAAGTGCCATATATTTT
D gene: NA
J gene: TRBJ1-3
CDR3 length: 14
V gene: TRBV18
clone size: NA

CDR3 protein: CATSRVRGGLAASGANVLTF
CDR3 DNA: TGTGCCACCAGCAGAGTACGGGGGGGACTAGCGGCCTCTGGGGCCAACGTCCTGACTTTC
D gene: TRBD2
J gene: TRBJ2-6
CDR3 length: 20
V gene: TRBV15
clone size: few

CDR3 protein: CASSLGSAGANVLTF
CDR3 DNA: TGTGCCAGCAGTTTAGGTTCTGCTGGGGCCAACGTCCTGACTTTC
D gene: NA
J gene: TRBJ2-6
CDR3 length: 15
V gene: TRBV27
clone size: NA

CDR3 protein: CATSREGSRSGELFF
CDR3 DNA: TGTGCCACCAGCAGAGAGGGATCAAGATCCGGGGAGCTGTTTTTT
D gene: NA
J gene: TRBJ2-2
CDR3 length: 15
V gene: TRBV15
clone size: NA

CDR3 protein: CASSSTDNQPQHF
CDR3 DNA: TGTGCCAGCAGCTCGACAGACAATCAGCCCCAGCATTTT
D gene: NA
J gene: TRBJ1-5
CDR3 length: 13
V gene: TRBV7-8
clone size: NA

CDR3 protein: CASSTRLAGTGELFF
CDR3 DNA: TGTGCCAGCAGCACCAGGCTAGCGGGCACCGGGGAGCTGTTTTTT
D gene: TRBD2
J gene: TRBJ2-2
CDR3 length: 15
V gene: TRBV7-2
clone size: NA

CDR3 protein: CASSFGTGQNIQYF
CDR3 DNA: TGCGCCAGCAGCTTTGGGACAGGGCAAAACATTCAGTACTTC
D gene: TRBD1
J gene: TRBJ2-4
CDR3 length: 14
V gene: TRBV5-1
clone size: NA

CDR3 protein: CASSLSGGQTQYF
CDR3 DNA: TGTGCCAGCAGTTTATCTGGTGGACAGACCCAGTACTTC
D gene: NA
J gene: TRBJ2-5
CDR3 length: 13
V gene: TRBV27
clone size: NA

CDR3 protein: CASSYAETQYF
CDR3 DNA: TGTGCCAGCAGCTACGCGGAGACCCAGTACTTC
D gene: NA
J gene: TRBJ2-5
CDR3 length: 11
V gene: TRBV7-3
clone size: NA

CDR3 protein: CASSRQGPNTGELFF
CDR3 DNA: TGTGCCAGCAGTAGACAGGGGCCTAACACCGGGGAGCTGTTTTTT
D gene: TRBD1
J gene: TRBJ2-2
CDR3 length: 15
V gene: TRBV6-1
clone size: NA

CDR3 protein: CASTDITSGKIYEQYF
CDR3 DNA: TGCGCCAGCACCGACATTACTAGCGGGAAGATCTACGAGCAGTACTTC
D gene: TRBD2
J gene: TRBJ2-7
CDR3 length: 16
V gene: TRBV10-2
clone size: NA

CDR3 protein: CASSEARGLSEGYTF
CDR3 DNA: TGTGCCAGCAGTGAGGCCCGGGGACTATCGGAAGGCTACACCTTC
D gene: NA
J gene: TRBJ1-2
CDR3 length: 15
V gene: TRBV2
clone size: once

CDR3 protein: CASSFVGREQYF
CDR3 DNA: TGTGCCAGCAGTTTTGTAGGGAGGGAGCAGTACTTC
D gene: NA
J gene: TRBJ2-7
CDR3 length: 12
V gene: TRBV28
clone size: NA

CDR3 protein: CASSIHRGANVLTF
CDR3 DNA: TGTGCCAGTAGTATCCACAGGGGGGCCAACGTCCTGACTTTC
D gene: NA
J gene: TRBJ2-6
CDR3 length: 14
V gene: TRBV19
clone size: NA

CDR3 protein: CAWSVRVELAENYEQYF
CDR3 DNA: TGTGCCTGGAGTGTAAGGGTCGAGCTAGCAGAAAACTACGAGCAGTACTTC
D gene: NA
J gene: TRBJ2-7
CDR3 length: 17
V gene: TRBV30
clone size: NA